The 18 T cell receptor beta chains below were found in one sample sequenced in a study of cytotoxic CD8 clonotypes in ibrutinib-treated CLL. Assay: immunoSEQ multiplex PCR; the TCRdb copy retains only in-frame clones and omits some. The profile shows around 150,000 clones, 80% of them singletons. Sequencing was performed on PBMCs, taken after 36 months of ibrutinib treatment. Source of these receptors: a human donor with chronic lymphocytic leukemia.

The CDR3 here is CTSSQGQVVQSAPAF. The CDR3 bases are TGCACCAGCAGCCAAGGACAGGTGGTACAATCAGCCCCAGCATTT. This chain joins TRBV1 and TRBJ1-5; the D segment call TRBD1 is taken from the table without a DNA check. TRBV1 is shown as a pseudogene. This CDR3 spans 15 amino acids.

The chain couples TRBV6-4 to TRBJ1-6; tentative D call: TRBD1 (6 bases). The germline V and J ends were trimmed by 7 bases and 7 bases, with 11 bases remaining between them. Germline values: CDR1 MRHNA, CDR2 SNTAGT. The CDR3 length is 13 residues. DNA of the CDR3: TGTGCCAGCAAGGACAGTGGAAATTCACCCCTCCACTTT. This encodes CASKDSGNSPLHF.

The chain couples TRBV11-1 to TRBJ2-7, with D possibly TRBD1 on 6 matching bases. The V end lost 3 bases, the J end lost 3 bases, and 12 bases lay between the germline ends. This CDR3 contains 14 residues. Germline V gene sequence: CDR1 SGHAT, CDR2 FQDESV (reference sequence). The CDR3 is CASSFRGSGYEQYF. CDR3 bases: TGTGCCAGCAGCTTCAGGGGTTCGGGCTACGAGCAGTACTTC.

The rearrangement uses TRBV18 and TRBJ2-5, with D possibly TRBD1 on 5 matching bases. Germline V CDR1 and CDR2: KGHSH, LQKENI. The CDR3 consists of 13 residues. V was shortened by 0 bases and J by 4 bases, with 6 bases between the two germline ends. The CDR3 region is CASSPPGAETQYF. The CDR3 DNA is TGTGCCAGCTCACCACCAGGGGCAGAGACCCAGTACTTC.

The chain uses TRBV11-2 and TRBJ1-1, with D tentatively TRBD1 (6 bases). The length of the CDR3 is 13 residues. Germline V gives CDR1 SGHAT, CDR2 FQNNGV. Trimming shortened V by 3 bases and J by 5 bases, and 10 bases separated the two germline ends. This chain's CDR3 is CASSLQGKTEAFF. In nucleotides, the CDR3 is TGTGCCAGCAGCTTGCAGGGGAAAACTGAAGCTTTCTTT.

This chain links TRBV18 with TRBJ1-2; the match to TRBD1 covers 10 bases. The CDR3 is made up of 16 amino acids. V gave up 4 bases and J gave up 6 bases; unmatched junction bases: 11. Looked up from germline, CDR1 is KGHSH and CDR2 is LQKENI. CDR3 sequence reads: CASSLETPGQGNGYTF. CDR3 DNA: TGTGCCAGCTCACTAGAAACCCCGGGACAGGGGAATGGCTACACCTTC.

CDR3 sequence (DNA): TGTGCCAGCAGTTACCCACGGGGGTACGGCACCGGGGAGCTGTTTTTT. Translated, it gives CASSYPRGYGTGELFF. This chain links TRBV6-5 with TRBJ2-2, with D possibly being TRBD2 (6 bases). The CDR3 spans 16 residues. The germline gives CDR1 MNHEY, CDR2 SVGAGI. V lost 2 bases, J lost 4 bases, and 14 bases lay in between.

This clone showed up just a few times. The CDR3 is CASSIEQGANYEQYF. As DNA, the CDR3 is TGTGCCAGTAGTATTGAGCAGGGGGCAAACTACGAGCAGTACTTC. The chain carries TRBV19 and TRBJ2-7, with 8 bases matching TRBD1. After removal of 3 bases from V and 3 bases from J, the junction contained 7 bases not matched to a gene. CDR3 size: 15 residues. Germline values: CDR1 LNHDA, CDR2 SQIVND (reference sequence). Combining the CDR3 with reference TRBV19 and TRBJ2-7 gives the whole variable domain DGGITQSPKYLFRKEGQNVTLSCEQNLNHDAMYWYRQDPGQGLRLIYYSQIVNDFQKGDIAEGYSVSREKKESFPLTVTSAQKNPTAFYLCASSIEQGANYEQYFGPGTRLTVT.

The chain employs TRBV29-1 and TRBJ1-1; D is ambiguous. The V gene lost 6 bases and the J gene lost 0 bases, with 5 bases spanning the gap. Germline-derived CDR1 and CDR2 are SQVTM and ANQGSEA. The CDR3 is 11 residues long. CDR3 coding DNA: TGCAGCGTAGAGCTGAACACTGAAGCTTTCTTT. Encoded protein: CSVELNTEAFF. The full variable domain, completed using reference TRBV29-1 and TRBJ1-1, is SAVISQKPSRDICQRGTSLTIQCQVDSQVTMMFWYRQQPGQSLTLIATANQGSEATYESGFVIDKFPISRPNLTFSTLTVSNMSPEDSSIYLCSVELNTEAFFGQGTRLTVV.

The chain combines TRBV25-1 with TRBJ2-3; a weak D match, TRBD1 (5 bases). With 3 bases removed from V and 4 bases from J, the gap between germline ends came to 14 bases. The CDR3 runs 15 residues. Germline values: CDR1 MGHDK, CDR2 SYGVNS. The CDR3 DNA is TGTGCCAGCAGTGACGCAGCCATCAGGGCAGATACGCAGTATTTT. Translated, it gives CASSDAAIRADTQYF. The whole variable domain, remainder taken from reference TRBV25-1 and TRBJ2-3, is EADIYQTPRYLVIGTGKKITLECSQTMGHDKMYWYQQDPGMELHLIHYSYGVNSTEKGDLSSESTVSRIRTEHFPLTLESARPSHTSQYLCASSDAAIRADTQYFGPGTRLTVL.

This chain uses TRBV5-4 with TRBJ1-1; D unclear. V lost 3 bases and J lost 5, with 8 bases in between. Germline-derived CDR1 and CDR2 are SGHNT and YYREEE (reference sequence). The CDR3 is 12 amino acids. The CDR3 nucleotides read TGTGCCAGCAGCTATGGAAGGACTGAAGCTTTCTTT. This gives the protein CASSYGRTEAFF.

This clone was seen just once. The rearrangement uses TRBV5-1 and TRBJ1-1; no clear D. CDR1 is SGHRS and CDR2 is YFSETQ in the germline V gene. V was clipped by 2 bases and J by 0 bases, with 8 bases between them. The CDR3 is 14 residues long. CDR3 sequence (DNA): TGCGCCAGCAGCTTTTTCGCCATGAACACTGAAGCTTTCTTT. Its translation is CASSFFAMNTEAFF.

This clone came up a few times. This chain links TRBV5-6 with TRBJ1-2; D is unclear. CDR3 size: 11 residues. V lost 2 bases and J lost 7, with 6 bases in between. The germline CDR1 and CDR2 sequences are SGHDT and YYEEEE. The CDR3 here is CASSFRSGYTF. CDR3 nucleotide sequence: TGTGCCAGCAGCTTTAGGAGTGGCTACACCTTC.

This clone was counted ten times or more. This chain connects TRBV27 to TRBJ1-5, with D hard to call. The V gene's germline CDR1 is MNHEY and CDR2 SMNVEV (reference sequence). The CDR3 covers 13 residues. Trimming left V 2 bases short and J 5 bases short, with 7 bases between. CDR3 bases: TGTGCCAGCAGTTTACGGGTGTATCAGCCCCAGCATTTT. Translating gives CASSLRVYQPQHF.

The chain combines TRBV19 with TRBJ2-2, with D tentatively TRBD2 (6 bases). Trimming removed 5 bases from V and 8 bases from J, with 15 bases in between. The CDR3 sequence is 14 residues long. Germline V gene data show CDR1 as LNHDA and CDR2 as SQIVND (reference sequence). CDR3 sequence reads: CASSVSGARGELFF. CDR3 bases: TGTGCCAGTAGTGTTAGCGGTGCTCGGGGGGAGCTGTTTTTT.

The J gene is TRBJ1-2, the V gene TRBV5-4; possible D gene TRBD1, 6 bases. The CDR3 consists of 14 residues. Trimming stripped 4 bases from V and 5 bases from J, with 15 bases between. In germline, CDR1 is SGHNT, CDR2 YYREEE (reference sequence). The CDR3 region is CASSPPRDTYGYTF. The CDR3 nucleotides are TGTGCCAGCAGCCCACCCCGGGACACATATGGCTACACCTTC.

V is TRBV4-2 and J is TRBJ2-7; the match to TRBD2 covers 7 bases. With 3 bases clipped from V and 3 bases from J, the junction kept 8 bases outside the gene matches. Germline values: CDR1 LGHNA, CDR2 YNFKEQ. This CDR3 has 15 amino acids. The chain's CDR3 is CASSHRRGTFYEQYF. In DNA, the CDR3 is TGTGCCAGCAGCCATAGGCGGGGGACCTTCTACGAGCAGTACTTC.

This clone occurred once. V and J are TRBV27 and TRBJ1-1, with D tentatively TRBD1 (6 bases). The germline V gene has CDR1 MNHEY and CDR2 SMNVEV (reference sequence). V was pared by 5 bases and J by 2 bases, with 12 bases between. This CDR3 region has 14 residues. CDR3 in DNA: TGTGCCAGCAGTCCTAGGGGGGGAAACACTGAAGCTTTCTTT. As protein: CASSPRGGNTEAFF.